A single sample gave rise to the 24 T cell receptor beta chains below, sequenced in a study of tumor-infiltrating lymphocytes in primary liver carcinoma. Both RNA and DNA were isolated together from approximately 20-30 mg of bulk tissue that had not been sorted. A constant-region primer served to make TCR beta cDNA from 500 to 550 ng total RNA. Library construction for TCR beta comprised three nested multiplex PCR rounds performed with slightly modified ARM-PCR. Two initial PCR rounds of approximately 10 cycles each paired TRBV1-TRBV30 forward primers with a C-beta reverse primer. One entry per CDR3 protein, called by TCRdb with MiXCR from the multiplex PCR reads. The sample yields tens of thousands of distinct CDR3 sequences, around 70% seen once. The sequenced material came from liver tumor tissue from sampling region 2. The sample's subset: tumor region T2, inferior pole. Source of these receptors: a man aged 40-50 years with primary liver carcinoma and hepatitis B virus infection.

With regard to this clonotype: The junction and the germline gene differ at one end; a read error may be behind it. The chain is built from TRBV12-3 or TRBV12-4 and TRBJ1-4; 9 bases match TRBD1. This CDR3 has 12 amino acids. CDR3 amino acids: CAKSMGQGKLYF. CDR3 nucleotides: TGTGCCAAAAGTATGGGACAGGGAAAACTGTATTTT.

The table lists this clonotype with a few counts. Sequence at one end of the junction differs from germline and may be a read error. The CDR3 nucleotides read TGTGCCAGCACCATACGGGACAAGACGAGCTCCTATAATTCGCCCCTTCACTTT. It encodes CASTIRDKTSSYNSPLHF. V is TRBV5-5 and J is TRBJ1-6, with D tentatively TRBD1 (6 bases). CDR3 length: 18 amino acids. Germline V gives CDR1 SGHKS, CDR2 YYEKEE (reference sequence).

The table lists this clonotype with a few counts. The V gene is TRBV6-5, the J gene TRBJ2-2; 11 bases agree with TRBD2. V lost 3 bases to trimming and J lost 6 bases; unmatched junction nucleotides: 12. The length of the CDR3 is 18 residues. CDR1 is MNHEY, CDR2 SVGAGI, per germline. CDR3 DNA sequence: TGTGCCAGCAGTTATAGTCTAGCGGGAGGCCCTGTCCCCGGGGAGCTGTTTTTT. It encodes CASSYSLAGGPVPGELFF.

This chain uses TRBV14 with TRBJ2-5; D uncertain. V was trimmed by 4 bases and J by 5 bases, leaving 14 bases between them. The CDR3 sequence is 14 residues long. Germline V gene data show CDR1 as SGHDN and CDR2 as FVKESK. CDR3 sequence reads: CASSPALGWETQYF. The CDR3 DNA follows: TGTGCCAGCAGCCCGGCCTTGGGGTGGGAGACCCAGTACTTC.

As for this clonotype: One end of the junction is discordant with germline, which a read error may explain. This chain links TRBV10-2 with TRBJ1-6; D not certain. The V gene's germline CDR1 is WSHSY and CDR2 SAAADI. There are 14 residues in the CDR3. The CDR3 reads CARSESTVNSPFHF. The CDR3 DNA follows: TGCGCCAGGAGTGAGTCCACGGTTAATTCACCCTTCCACTTT.

This chain joins TRBV6-5 and TRBJ2-1, with 10 bases identical to TRBD2. The length of the CDR3 is 17 residues. The junction had 7 bases not matched to a gene; V was cut back by 2 bases and J by 3 bases. Germline-derived CDR1 and CDR2 are MNHEY and SVGAGI. The chain's CDR3 is CASSYPLAGDSYNEQFF. The CDR3 DNA reads as TGTGCCAGCAGTTACCCTCTAGCGGGAGATAGCTACAATGAGCAGTTCTTC.

A few counts support this clonotype. The missing conserved phenylalanine or tryptophan at the end of this CDR3 makes a read error likely. Because the CDR3's place on the DNA is in doubt, the DNA is left out and the CDR3 is given as listed by TCRdb. This rearrangement joins TRBV12-3 or TRBV12-4 to TRBJ2-1. The CDR3 contains 11 residues when both ends are counted. The CDR3 loop is CASSLGLSEFS.

This clonotype is deemed medium-sized. This chain joins TRBV29-1 and TRBJ1-1, with 9 nucleotides matching TRBD1. Germline lookup yields CDR1 SQVTM and CDR2 ANQGSEA. Trimming removed 7 bases from V and 5 bases from J; junction bases left unmatched: 5. The CDR3 length is 12 residues. This CDR3 reads CSAIGQGTEAFF. The DNA of the CDR3 is TGCAGCGCCATCGGACAGGGGACTGAAGCTTTCTTT.

This clonotype appeared a few times. Because the CDR3 is missing its conserved closing phenylalanine or tryptophan, this is likely a read error. The DNA is omitted, as the CDR3 cannot be located on it reliably, and the CDR3 follows TCRdb's listing. V is TRBV5-5 and J is TRBJ2-2; the table gives TRBD1 as D, unverified against the DNA. Germline-derived CDR1 and CDR2 are SGHKS and YYEKEE (reference sequence). The CDR3 spans 14 amino acids, including both terminal residues. CDR3 amino acids: CASSLGGGGGERFL.

With respect to this clonotype: A much more abundant neighbour one base away suggests this may be a read error. The rearrangement links TRBV15 to TRBJ2-5, with D uncertain. This CDR3 has 12 residues. V was clipped by 0 bases and J by 8 bases, with 7 bases between them. Per germline, CDR1 LNHNV and CDR2 YYDKDF (reference sequence). CDR3 sequence: CATSRDQDTQYF. In DNA form, the CDR3 reads TGTGCCACCAGCAGAGATCAGGATACCCAGTACTTC. Looking up the rest from reference TRBV15 and TRBJ2-5 gives the full variable domain: DAMVIQNPRYQVTQFGKPVTLSCSQTLNHNVMYWYQQKSSQAPKLLFHYYDKDFNNEADTPDNFQSRRPNTSFCFLDIRSPGLGDTAMYLCATSRDQDTQYFGPGTRLLVL.

Points on this clonotype: A junction boundary mismatches the germline segment, possibly from a read error. The genes are TRBV12-3 or TRBV12-4 and TRBJ2-7, with TRBD1 as a possible D gene (5 bases). The CDR3 spans 14 residues. The CDR3 reads CVSSLGDGPYEQYF. The CDR3 DNA reads TGTGTCAGCAGTTTAGGGGATGGGCCCTACGAGCAGTACTTC.

A word on this clonotype: In this CDR3 the conserved last residue, phenylalanine or tryptophan, is missing, so a read error is likely. The chain carries TRBV6-2 or TRBV6-3 and TRBJ2-1; 12 bases are a match to TRBD1. After removal of 10 bases from V and 10 bases from J, the junction contained 14 bases not matched to a gene. From germline, CDR1 is MNHEY and CDR2 SVGEGT. This CDR3 is 15 amino acids long. The CDR3 here is CANTEPGQGATEQFL. As DNA, the CDR3 is TGTGCCAACACCGAACCGGGACAGGGGGCAACGGAGCAGTTCCTC.

This clonotype was seen only once. This CDR3 reads CASSPQGTPNYGYTF. The CDR3 nucleotides read TGTGCCAGCAGTCCACAGGGAACCCCTAACTATGGCTACACCTTC. J is TRBJ1-2 and V is TRBV6-5, with D tentatively TRBD1 (6 bases). CDR1 is MNHEY and CDR2 is SVGAGI in the germline V gene. This CDR3 contains 15 residues. Trimming took off 5 bases at V and 0 bases at J, with 13 bases between the two ends.

This clonotype is termed medium-sized. This chain connects TRBV29-1 to TRBJ2-5; 10 bases match TRBD1. The CDR3 is 13 amino acids. V lost 7 bases to trimming and J lost 4 bases; unmatched junction nucleotides: 6. Germline-derived CDR1 and CDR2 are SQVTM and ANQGSEA. The CDR3, as DNA: TGCAGCGGACAGGGGGCGAAAGTAGAGACCCAGTACTTC. Protein product: CSGQGAKVETQYF.

This clonotype has ten or more counts. This chain joins TRBV5-6 and TRBJ2-2; D is perhaps TRBD1 (5 bases). The germline V and J ends were trimmed by 1 base and 3 bases, with 13 bases remaining between them. CDR1 and CDR2 from the germline V gene are SGHDT and YYEEEE. There are 16 residues in the CDR3. The CDR3 nucleotides read TGTGCCAGCAGCTTGCGGTTCAGGGCCTACACCGGGGAGCTGTTTTTT. The encoded protein is CASSLRFRAYTGELFF.

Comments on this clonotype: A junction end diverges from the germline sequence, so it may reflect a read error. V usage is TRBV11-3 and J usage is TRBJ2-3; a possible D gene is TRBD1 (6 bases). Germline CDR1 SGHNT, CDR2 YENEEA. CDR3 size: 15 residues. CDR3 region: CASSLGLGDTDMQYF. Written as DNA, the CDR3 is TGTGCCAGCAGCTTAGGGTTAGGGGACACGGATATGCAGTATTTT.

Points on this clonotype: Given a much more abundant clone one base away, this may be a read error. Since no conserved phenylalanine or tryptophan closes the CDR3, a read error is the likely cause. J is TRBJ2-5 and V is TRBV12-3 or TRBV12-4; D might be TRBD2 (6 bases). V gave up 6 bases and J gave up 3 bases, with 17 bases separating them. There are 15 residues in the CDR3. The CDR3 region has the DNA TGTGCCAGCAGCACCTACCCCGGGAGCGAAGAGACCCAGTACGTC. Its translation: CASSTYPGSEETQYV.

Regarding this clonotype: A much larger clone is a single base away; this may be a read error. The conserved final phenylalanine or tryptophan is absent from the CDR3, which likely points to a read error. The rearrangement uses TRBV19 and TRBJ2-1; D may correspond to TRBD1 or TRBD2 (6 bases each). This CDR3 comprises 12 residues. The V gene lost 5 bases and the J gene lost 9 bases, with 11 bases spanning the gap. The germline gives CDR1 LNHDA, CDR2 SQIVND (reference sequence). In nucleotides, the CDR3 is TGTGCCAGTAGTTTACAGGGAGGTGAGCAGTTCCTC. Translated: CASSLQGGEQFL.

Comment on this clonotype: This could be a read error, since a much larger clone is one nucleotide away. The genes are TRBV18 and TRBJ1-1; 9 bases align to TRBD1. The length of the CDR3 is 13 residues. The junction had 3 bases not matched to a gene; V was cut back by 3 bases and J by 7 bases. Germline CDR1 reads KGHSH; CDR2 reads LQKENI. In DNA, the CDR3 is TGTGCCAGCTCACCGGGACAGGGCATTGAAGCTTTCTTT. This encodes CASSPGQGIEAFF.

The chain uses TRBV29-1 and TRBJ2-3; D call uncertain. This CDR3 has 12 residues. Germline CDR1 reads SQVTM; CDR2 reads ANQGSEA. In DNA, the CDR3 is TGCAGTATGGGCGGAGGCACAGATACGCAGTATTTT. The encoded protein is CSMGGGTDTQYF.

About this clonotype itself: The junction differs from germline at one of its ends, possibly a read error. CDR3 residues: CASSPRGTGGITETFF. Here the CDR3 DNA reads TGTGCCAGCAGCCCCCGTGGGACAGGGGGAATCACTGAAACTTTCTTT. The chain uses TRBV7-9 and TRBJ1-1; 11 nucleotides align to TRBD1. CDR3 length: 16 residues. Germline values: CDR1 SEHNR, CDR2 FQNEAQ (reference sequence).

This clonotype was counted a few times. This may arise from a read error, as a much more abundant clone is one base away. The chain uses TRBV28 and TRBJ1-4; unclear D gene. The CDR3 extends over 16 amino acids. Per germline, CDR1 MDHEN and CDR2 SYDVKM. The CDR3 coding sequence is TGTGCCGGCAGTTTGAGAGGGCTCGGGACTAATGAAAAACTGTTTTTT. This encodes CAGSLRGLGTNEKLFF.

This clonotype was found once. The junction does not match germline at one end; this may be a read error. The chain uses TRBV13 and TRBJ2-7, with a weak D call TRBD2 (5 bases). The CDR3 spans 11 residues. Germline CDR1 is PRHDT and CDR2 is FYEKMQ (reference sequence). DNA of the CDR3: TGTGCCAACAGCCTTGACTACGAGCGGTACTTC. It specifies CANSLDYERYF.

This clonotype was seen just once. One junction end disagrees with the germline gene, perhaps due to a read error. This chain joins TRBV4-3 and TRBJ1-5; D unclear. The CDR3 extends over 13 amino acids. The germline CDR1 and CDR2 sequences are LGHNA and YSLEER. CDR3 DNA: TGCGCCAGCAGCCAGTACAGAGAGCAGCCTCAGCATTTT. It translates to CASSQYREQPQHF.